The entry below describes one T cell receptor beta chain. Its antigen is not known. Healthy people donating bone marrow made up the donors. Deletions cut 6 bases from V and 1 base from J, with 11 bases between. Germline lookup yields CDR1 MNHEY and CDR2 SVGAGI. The CDR3 contains 14 residues. This record belongs to a study of cytomegalovirus exposure and HLA in healthy donors. Overall study results and limits: One variant, a missense change in DCLRE1C, was linked in a later analysis to TCR beta V- and J-gene trimming. Excluded: some indistinguishable V segments such as TRBV6-2 and TRBV6-3.

A multiplex PCR was run with 60 Vbeta primers and 13 Jbeta primers. Clones were sequenced by immunoSEQ multiplex PCR, and TCRdb holds only the in-frame ones, with some missing. The profile shows about 130,000 clones, approximately 78% of them singletons. The chain joins TRBV6-5 to TRBJ2-3; D may be TRBD1 (6 bases). Sequencing was carried out using PBMCs. This clonotype was sampled from a human donor in good health. This chain's CDR3 is CASRSRQGTDTQYF. CDR3 sequence (DNA): TGTGCCAGCAGATCCCGACAGGGCACAGATACGCAGTATTTT.